These T cell receptor beta chains were read from a single sample in a study of Ad26.COV2.S vaccination and SARS-CoV-2 variants. Assay: immunoSEQ multiplex PCR; the TCRdb copy retains only in-frame clones and omits some. This sample has around 400,000 clones, with 83% found just once. The sample consisted of peripheral blood, taken in a trial of Ad26.COV2.S vaccine versus placebo. The receptors here all came from a person aged 18-60 years who received the Ad26.COV2.S COVID-19 vaccine or a placebo. CDR3s leave out the opening cysteine and the closing phenylalanine or tryptophan.

j_call v_call cdr3_aa
TRBJ1-5 TRBV5-1 ASSLNAENQPQH
TRBJ1-4 TRBV6-1 ASSATGGASNEKLF
TRBJ2-3 TRBV5-1 ASSLIGADTQY
TRBJ2-7 TRBV11-2 ASSSPPVEQY
TRBJ1-2 TRBV9 ASSVEAANYGYT
TRBJ2-1 TRBV5-1 ASSLAPEPSYNEQF
TRBJ2-3 TRBV9 ASGRRRDRPRTDTQY
TRBJ2-2 TRBV4-3 ASSQSLALFGGELF
TRBJ1-2 TRBV2 ASSGSSGYT
TRBJ2-1 TRBV9 ASSVAPGVDEQF
TRBJ2-1 TRBV5-1 ASSLQGLGNEQF
TRBJ1-4 TRBV6-5 ASSYRGGRPNEKLF
TRBJ2-5 TRBV25-1 ASSVTGAGKTQY
TRBJ1-2 TRBV18 ASQADRALGGIGGYT
TRBJ2-3 TRBV30 AWSVGDTQY
TRBJ2-7 TRBV11-2 ASSRGVENEQY
TRBJ1-2 TRBV5-6 ASSLGPQANYGYT
TRBJ1-1 TRBV19 ASSDRYTEAF
TRBJ1-2 TRBV9 ASSPLGQNYGYT
TRBJ1-4 TRBV25-1 ASSDPFRGEKLF
TRBJ2-2 TRBV5-1 ASSPIGQGATNGELF
TRBJ2-5 TRBV11-3 ASSLPGSQETQY
TRBJ1-1 TRBV5-1 ASSPNSGMNTEAF
TRBJ2-1 TRBV19 ASSRTGVNNEQF
TRBJ2-7 TRBV28 ASSAGHIKGEQY
TRBJ1-1 TRBV18 ASSPTTIYDGLTEAF
TRBJ1-2 TRBV29-1 SASESNYGYT
TRBJ1-2 TRBV18 ASSPSRGPEGYT
TRBJ2-7 TRBV10-3 AISEGQGESYEQY
TRBJ1-2 TRBV24-1 ATSDPYREYT
TRBJ2-5 TRBV20-1 SVQWGETQY